Described below is a single TCR beta chain sequence and its context. Its antigen is not known. This entry belongs to a study of cytomegalovirus exposure and HLA in healthy donors. Researchers ran the PCR with 60 Vbeta and 13 Jbeta primers. Using immunoSEQ multiplex PCR, the repertoire was profiled, and TCRdb retains in-frame clones only, with some absent. The sample holds around 130,000 clones; about two thirds are singletons and the top ten take over 2%. Points from the study as a whole: The availability of immune exposure information extended only to CMV serostatus. Cytomegalovirus association was assigned to some 160 TCR beta chains. V- and J-gene trimming of TCR beta was linked (in a later analysis) to a missense DCLRE1C variant.

The receptor was isolated from a woman aged 55-69 years in good health and CMV-seropositive. The sample comprised PBMCs.

CDR3 DNA sequence: TGTGCCAGCAGCCCAGGGGGCGCCCTTGAAGCTTTCTTT. Translated: CASSPGGALEAFF. The chain carries TRBV11-2 and TRBJ1-1; 8 bases are a match to TRBD1. The CDR3 is made up of 13 amino acids. In germline, CDR1 is SGHAT, CDR2 FQNNGV. Trimming removed 5 bases from V and 7 bases from J; junction bases left unmatched: 6.